The 5 T cell receptor beta chains in this list originate from one sample, sequenced in a study of T cell responses to AZD1222 COVID-19 vaccine. Assay: immunoSEQ multiplex PCR; the TCRdb copy retains only in-frame clones and omits some. The data hold 95,000 to 100,000 clones, with 88% observed a single time. The starting material was peripheral blood, obtained 28 days after the second AZD1222 dose. Receptors were obtained from an adult who received the AZD1222 COVID-19 vaccine.

The genes are TRBV5-1 and TRBJ2-1; the D is unclear. In germline, CDR1 is SGHRS, CDR2 YFSETQ. V shed 0 bases and J shed 0 bases, with 10 bases lying between them. The CDR3 spans 16 residues. The DNA for the CDR3 is TGCGCCAGCAGCTTGGTTGTAGCTGCCTCCTACAATGAGCAGTTCTTC. Its protein product is CASSLVVAASYNEQFF.

V gene TRBV10-1 combines with J gene TRBJ2-1, with D perhaps matching TRBD2 (5 bases). This CDR3 region has 18 residues. The V end lost 3 bases, the J end lost 0 bases, and 18 bases lay between the germline ends. The germline V gene encodes CDR1 WNHNN and CDR2 SYGVQD (reference sequence). The CDR3, as DNA: TGCGCCAGCAGTGAAGGGAGCGGATGGGCCAGCTCCTACAATGAGCAGTTCTTC. This sequence encodes CASSEGSGWASSYNEQFF.

The chain recombines TRBV5-1 with TRBJ2-3, with D possibly being TRBD1 (6 bases). This CDR3 has 16 residues. Per germline, CDR1 SGHRS and CDR2 YFSETQ. V lost 0 bases and J lost 5, with 16 bases in between. The chain's CDR3 is CASSLVGRGELDTQYF. CDR3 bases: TGCGCCAGCAGCTTGGTAGGCAGGGGTGAATTAGATACGCAGTATTTT.

CDR3 sequence: CASSDRDRMNTEAFF. For the CDR3, the DNA is TGTGCCAGCAGTGACCGGGACAGAATGAACACTGAAGCTTTCTTT. The chain joins TRBV6-1 to TRBJ1-1, with 7 bases lining up with TRBD1. This CDR3 is built from 15 residues. J was trimmed by 0 bases and V by 3 bases; bases with no gene match: 4. Germline lookup yields CDR1 MNHNS and CDR2 SASEGT.

The genes are TRBV30 and TRBJ2-7; D is uncertain. Germline assignment: CDR1 GTSNPN and CDR2 SVGIG (reference sequence). Between the trimmed V and J ends, which lost 5 bases and 6 bases, there was a span of 8 bases. This CDR3 is 10 amino acids long. The DNA for the CDR3 is TGTGCCTGGGGGCCGGGCGAGCAGTACTTC. Protein sequence: CAWGPGEQYF.